The rows below give T cell receptor beta chains drawn from one sample of a study of T cell responses to AZD1222 COVID-19 vaccine. The method was immunoSEQ multiplex PCR; TCRdb's version includes in-frame clones alone and lacks a portion of them. Altogether about 120,000 clones are present, about nine tenths being singletons, with the ten largest covering over 4%. The source was peripheral blood, collected 28 days after the second dose of the MenACWY control vaccine. These receptors originate from an adult who received the MenACWY meningococcal vaccine as a control. The CDR3 runs from the conserved cysteine through the conserved F or W. Each record gives: clone size, D gene, V gene, J gene, CDR3 DNA, CDR3 protein. The D gene is left open where the match is weak. Clone size appears in some rows only: once, few, many, or a class for an expanded clone.

.	.	TRBV9	TRBJ1-1	TGTGCCAGCAGCGTAGGAACCGGGACTGAAGCTTTCTTT	CASSVGTGTEAFF
.	.	TRBV21-1	TRBJ2-2	TGTGCCAGCAGCAAAGGAAGGGATATAGCGGGAGACACCGGGGAGCTGTTTTTT	CASSKGRDIAGDTGELFF
.	TRBD1	TRBV5-1	TRBJ2-1	TGCGCCAGCAGCCCCGACAGGGGCTTTTACAATGAGCAGTTCTTC	CASSPDRGFYNEQFF
.	TRBD1	TRBV9	TRBJ2-3	TGTGCCAGCAGCGTAGAGGGAACAGGGGGCAGGTCAGATACGCAGTATTTT	CASSVEGTGGRSDTQYF
once	TRBD2	TRBV10-2	TRBJ2-5	TGCGCCAGCATGGGCGGGGGGGCCTTAGAGACCCAGTACTTC	CASMGGGALETQYF
.	.	TRBV7-3	TRBJ2-7	TGTGCCAGCAGTCCGACTCCGGGACAAAACTACGAGCAGTACTTC	CASSPTPGQNYEQYF
.	.	TRBV12-3/TRBV12-4	TRBJ2-5	TGTGCCAGCAGTTATTCCCCAGGTACCCAGTACTTC	CASSYSPGTQYF
.	.	TRBV6-5	TRBJ1-1	TGTGCCAGCAAGAGGGACAACCGAAACACTGAAGCTTTCTTT	CASKRDNRNTEAFF
.	TRBD1	TRBV5-6	TRBJ2-5	TGTGCCAGCAGCCCGGACAGGGGGTTCTCAAAGACCCAGTACTTC	CASSPDRGFSKTQYF
.	.	TRBV11-1	TRBJ2-1	TGTGCCAGCAGCTCGGTCTCACCCAATTACAATGAGCAGTTCTTC	CASSSVSPNYNEQFF
once	TRBD2	TRBV5-1	TRBJ2-1	TGCGCCAGCAGCTTGGGGACCGGGACTAGCAGGAGAGATGAGCAGTTCTTC	CASSLGTGTSRRDEQFF
once	.	TRBV18	TRBJ2-7	TGTGCCAGCTCACCGGCGCCCACCTACGAGCAGTACTTC	CASSPAPTYEQYF
.	.	TRBV7-8	TRBJ2-2	TGTGCCAGCAGCTTAAGGGAGTTCGGGGAGCTGTTTTTT	CASSLREFGELFF
.	.	TRBV6-6	TRBJ2-7	TGTGCCAGCAGTTCGGGCAGGGCCTACGAGCAGTACTTC	CASSSGRAYEQYF
.	.	TRBV3-1/TRBV3-2	TRBJ2-2	TGTGCCAGCAGCCAAGAGGACTCCCCGGTGACCGGGGAGCTGTTTTTT	CASSQEDSPVTGELFF
once	.	TRBV18	TRBJ2-7	TGTGCCAGCTCAGCAAAGGGATCGGGACCATACTACGAGCAGTACTTC	CASSAKGSGPYYEQYF